Following are 2 T cell receptor beta chains from one sample sequenced in a study of blood T cell repertoires in COVID-19. Profiling relied on immunoSEQ multiplex PCR, and the TCRdb table lists in-frame clones only, not all of them. The sample consists of a few hundred thousand clones, roughly 90% of them appearing once. Sequencing used PBMCs or T cells enriched from blood (not recorded which). The receptors here all came from a woman aged 25 to 39 who had been exposed to COVID-19.

This chain's CDR3 is CAISESGGNTEAFF. CDR3 nucleotide sequence: TGTGCCATCAGTGAGTCGGGGGGGAACACTGAAGCTTTCTTT. The gene calls are TRBV10-3 and TRBJ1-1; tentatively, D is TRBD1 (5 bases). The CDR3 contains 14 residues. Deletions cut 0 bases from V and 1 base from J, with 6 bases between. Germline-derived CDR1 and CDR2 are ENHRY and SYGVKD.

J is TRBJ2-3 and V is TRBV7-3, with TRBD2 identical over 9 bases. CDR3 size: 18 residues. In germline, CDR1 is SGHTA, CDR2 FQGTGA. The J segment lost 3 bases and the V segment lost 0 bases, leaving 10 bases of the junction unmatched. The CDR3 loop is CASSLTRFSGRGTDTQYF. The DNA of the CDR3 is TGTGCCAGCAGCTTAACCCGTTTTAGCGGGAGAGGGACAGATACGCAGTATTTT. Full variable domain (missing parts from reference TRBV7-3 and TRBJ2-3): GAGVSQTPSNKVTEKGKYVELRCDPISGHTALYWYRQSLGQGPEFLIYFQGTGAADDSGLPNDRFFAVRPEGSVSTLKIQRTERGDSAVYLCASSLTRFSGRGTDTQYFGPGTRLTVL.